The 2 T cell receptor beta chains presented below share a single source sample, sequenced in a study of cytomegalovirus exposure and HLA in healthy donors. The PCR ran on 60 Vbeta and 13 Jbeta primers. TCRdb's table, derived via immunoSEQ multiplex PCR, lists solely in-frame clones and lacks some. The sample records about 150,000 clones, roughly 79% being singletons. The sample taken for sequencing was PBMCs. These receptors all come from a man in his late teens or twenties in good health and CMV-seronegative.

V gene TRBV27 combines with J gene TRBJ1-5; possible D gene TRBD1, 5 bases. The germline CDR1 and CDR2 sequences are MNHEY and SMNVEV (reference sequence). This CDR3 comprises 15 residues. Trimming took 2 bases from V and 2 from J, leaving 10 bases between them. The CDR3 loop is CASSLGGNGNQPQHF. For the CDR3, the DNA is TGTGCCAGCAGTTTAGGGGGGAATGGCAATCAGCCCCAGCATTTT.

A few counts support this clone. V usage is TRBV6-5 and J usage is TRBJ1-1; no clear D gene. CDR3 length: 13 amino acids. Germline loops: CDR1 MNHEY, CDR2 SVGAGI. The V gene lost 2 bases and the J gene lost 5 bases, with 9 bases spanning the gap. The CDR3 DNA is TGTGCCAGCAGTTACCGACTAAAGACTGAAGCTTTCTTT. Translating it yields CASSYRLKTEAFF.